This T cell receptor (beta chain) was observed in a study of tumor and adjacent non-tumor tissue in lung cancer. Study-wide background: There were some 11 adenocarcinoma, a couple of squamous cell carcinoma and 1 small cell lung cancer cases.

Points on this clonotype: Its target is not known.

Study outcomes and limitations: Patients with more diverse tumor TCRs had worse survival. Normal lung showed higher cumulative top 100 clone frequency than tumor. Significantly higher TCR diversity was found in tumor than normal lung.

CDR1 and CDR2 (germline): SGHTA, FQGNSA. V shed 5 bases and J 1 base; nucleotides not matched to a gene: 5. The CDR3 totals 15 residues. This sample's RNA came from whole unsorted tissue. A modified ARM-PCR protocol with three rounds of nested PCR amplified TCRbeta. TCRdb re-called the multiplex PCR reads with MiXCR, one entry per CDR3 protein. The sample records approximately 120,000 distinct CDR3 sequences, roughly 64% being singletons. The sequencing sample was made of lung tumor tissue. The clonotype comes from a man aged 30 to 39 with non-small cell lung cancer. This chain links TRBV7-2 with TRBJ2-7; 10 nucleotides agree with TRBD1. The CDR3 sequence: CASSPQGQGSYEQYF. In DNA form, the CDR3 reads TGTGCCAGCAGCCCTCAGGGACAGGGGTCCTACGAGCAGTACTTC.